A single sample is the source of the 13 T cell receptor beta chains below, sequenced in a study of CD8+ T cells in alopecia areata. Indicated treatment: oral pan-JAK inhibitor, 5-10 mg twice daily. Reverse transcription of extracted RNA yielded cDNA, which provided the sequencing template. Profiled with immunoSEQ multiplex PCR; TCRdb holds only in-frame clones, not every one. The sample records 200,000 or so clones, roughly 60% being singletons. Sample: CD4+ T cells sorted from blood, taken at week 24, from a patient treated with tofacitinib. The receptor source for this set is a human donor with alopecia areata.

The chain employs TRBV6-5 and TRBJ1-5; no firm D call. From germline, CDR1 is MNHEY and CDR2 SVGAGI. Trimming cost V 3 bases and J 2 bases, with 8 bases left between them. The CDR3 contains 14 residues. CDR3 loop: CASSYGEGNQPQHF. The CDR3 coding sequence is TGTGCCAGCAGTTATGGGGAGGGCAATCAGCCCCAGCATTTT.

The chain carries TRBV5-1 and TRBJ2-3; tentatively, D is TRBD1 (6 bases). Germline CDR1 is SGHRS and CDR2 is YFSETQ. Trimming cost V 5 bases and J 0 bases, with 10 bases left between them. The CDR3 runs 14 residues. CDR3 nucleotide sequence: TGCGCCAGCAGACTACAGGGAAGCACAGATACGCAGTATTTT. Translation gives CASRLQGSTDTQYF.

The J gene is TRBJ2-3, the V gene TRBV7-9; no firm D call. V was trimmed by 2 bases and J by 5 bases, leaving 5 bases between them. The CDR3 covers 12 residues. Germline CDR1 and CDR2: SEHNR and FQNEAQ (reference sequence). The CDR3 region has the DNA TGTGCCAGCAGCTTACTGGTAGATACGCAGTATTTT. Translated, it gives CASSLLVDTQYF.

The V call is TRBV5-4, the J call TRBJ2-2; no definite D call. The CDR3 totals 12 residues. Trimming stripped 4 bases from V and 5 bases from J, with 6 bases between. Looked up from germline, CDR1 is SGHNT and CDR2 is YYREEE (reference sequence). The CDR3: CASSVETGELFF. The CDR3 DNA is TGTGCCAGCAGCGTGGAAACCGGGGAGCTGTTTTTT.

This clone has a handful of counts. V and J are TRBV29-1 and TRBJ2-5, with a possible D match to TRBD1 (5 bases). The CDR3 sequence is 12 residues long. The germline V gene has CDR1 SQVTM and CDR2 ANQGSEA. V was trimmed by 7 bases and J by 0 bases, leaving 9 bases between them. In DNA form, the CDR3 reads TGCAGCGGCTCCAGGGACCAAGAGACCCAGTACTTC. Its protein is CSGSRDQETQYF.

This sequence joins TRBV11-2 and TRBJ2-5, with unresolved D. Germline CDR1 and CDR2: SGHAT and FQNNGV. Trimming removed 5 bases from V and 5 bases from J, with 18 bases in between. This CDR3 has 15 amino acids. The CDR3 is CASSVNALSRETQYF. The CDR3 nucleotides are TGTGCCAGCAGCGTGAACGCCCTTTCTCGGGAGACCCAGTACTTC.

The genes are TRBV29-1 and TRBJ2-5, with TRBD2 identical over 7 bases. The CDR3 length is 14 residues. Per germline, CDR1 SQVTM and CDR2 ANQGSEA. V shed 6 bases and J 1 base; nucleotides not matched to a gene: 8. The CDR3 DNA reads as TGCAGCGTGGGGGGAGCGGGGATCCAAGAGACCCAGTACTTC. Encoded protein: CSVGGAGIQETQYF.

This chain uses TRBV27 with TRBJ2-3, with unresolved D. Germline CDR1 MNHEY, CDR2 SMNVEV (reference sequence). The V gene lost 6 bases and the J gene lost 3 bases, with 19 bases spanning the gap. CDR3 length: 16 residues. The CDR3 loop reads CASSVDRQEGTDTQYF. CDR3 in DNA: TGTGCCAGCAGCGTAGATAGACAAGAAGGTACAGATACGCAGTATTTT.

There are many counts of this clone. The CDR3 coding sequence is TGTGCCATCAGCAGAGACAAATATAGCAATCAGCCCCAGCATTTT. This encodes CAISRDKYSNQPQHF. The V and J genes are TRBV10-3 and TRBJ1-5; D ambiguous. Germline values: CDR1 ENHRY, CDR2 SYGVKD. This CDR3 has 15 amino acids. The V end was cut by 6 bases, the J end by 0 bases, with 12 bases between.

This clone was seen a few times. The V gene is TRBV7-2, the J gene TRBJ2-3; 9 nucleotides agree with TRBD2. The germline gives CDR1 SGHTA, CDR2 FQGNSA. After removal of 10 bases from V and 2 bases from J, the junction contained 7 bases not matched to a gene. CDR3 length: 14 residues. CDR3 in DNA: TGTGCCACCGAGCGGGGGGCCGACACAGATACGCAGTATTTT. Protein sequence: CATERGADTDTQYF.

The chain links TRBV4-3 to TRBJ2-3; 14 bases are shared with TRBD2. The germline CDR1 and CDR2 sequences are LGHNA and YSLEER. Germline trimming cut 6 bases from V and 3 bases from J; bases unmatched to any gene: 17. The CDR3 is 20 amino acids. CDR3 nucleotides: TGCGCCAGCAGTCCTTTACCCCCGGGACTAGCGGGAGTCAAAACAGATACGCAGTATTTT. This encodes CASSPLPPGLAGVKTDTQYF.

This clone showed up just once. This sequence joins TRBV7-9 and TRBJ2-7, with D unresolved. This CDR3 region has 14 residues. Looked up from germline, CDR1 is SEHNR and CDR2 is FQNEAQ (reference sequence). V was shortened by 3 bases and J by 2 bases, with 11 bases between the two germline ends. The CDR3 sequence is CASSFPQAAYEQYF. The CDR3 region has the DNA TGTGCCAGCAGCTTTCCCCAGGCGGCCTACGAGCAGTACTTC.

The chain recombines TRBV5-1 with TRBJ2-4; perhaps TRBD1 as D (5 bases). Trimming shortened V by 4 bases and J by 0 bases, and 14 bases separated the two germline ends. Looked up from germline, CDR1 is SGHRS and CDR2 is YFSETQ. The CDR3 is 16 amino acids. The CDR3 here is CASSQGASLAKNIQYF. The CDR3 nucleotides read TGCGCCAGCAGCCAAGGGGCGAGCCTAGCCAAAAACATTCAGTACTTC.